This is a list of T cell receptor beta chains from one sample in a study of CXCR3-negative and CXCR3-positive naive CD8 T cells. Following a re-call of the 5' RACE reads, TCRdb has one entry per CDR3 protein and lacks DNA. The repertoire shows under 90,000 distinct CDR3 sequences; the top ten hold approximately 0.62%. Sequencing was done on a sample of naive CXCR3+ CD8+ T cells from blood. These receptors originate from a human donor in good health. Some clones in this sample may be carry-over from other donors' samples. CDR3s include the opening cysteine and the closing phenylalanine or tryptophan.

TRBV6-6	TRBJ1-2	CASSYPTRTATECGYTF
TRBV7-8	TRBJ2-3	CASSASGGRGDTQYF
TRBV15	TRBJ1-5	CATSSSRSSGPTHF
TRBV29-1	TRBJ2-1	CSAFGLVDNEQFF
TRBV29-1	TRBJ1-2	CSSTQWDRGDGYTF
TRBV29-1	TRBJ2-1	CSVVGYNEQFF
TRBV29-1	TRBJ2-5	CSVEGNLGGGTQYF
TRBV7-2	TRBJ1-1	CASSPDRVLSEAFF
TRBV27	TRBJ1-5	CASSSVGVGGQHF
TRBV7-9	TRBJ2-2	CASSSSGGPNTGELFF
TRBV27	TRBJ2-1	CASSLLRVAGGPDNEQFF
TRBV15	TRBJ1-1	CATSRPTEAGNTEAFF
TRBV4-1	TRBJ2-1	CASSQDSEDPYNEQFF
TRBV28	TRBJ2-7	CASYPSGGSYEQYF
TRBV29-1	TRBJ1-1	CSVGTGGDAEAFF
TRBV20-1	TRBJ2-7	CSARDVSWNPYEQYF
TRBV28	TRBJ1-5	CAASQGADQPQHF
TRBV5-1	TRBJ2-5	CASSRLTGKQETQYF
TRBV6-1	TRBJ2-3	CASSEDPPPSEVDTQYF
TRBV15	TRBJ2-1	CATSRGDGGVNNEQFF
TRBV6-2/TRBV6-3	TRBJ2-2	CASSQGFGTGELFF
TRBV9	TRBJ1-1	CASSVATGNLEAFF
TRBV24-1	TRBJ2-7	CATSDAYEQYF
TRBV11-2	TRBJ2-3	CASSLVARGNTDTQYF
TRBV5-6	TRBJ2-7	CASSLELAGEQYF
TRBV3-1	TRBJ2-7	CASSLPGLGRYEQYF
TRBV6-2/TRBV6-3	TRBJ1-5	CASSYPPLVGQPQHF
TRBV19	TRBJ1-5	CASSLSLYSNQPQHF
TRBV27	TRBJ2-1	CASSAGYNEQFF
TRBV27	TRBJ2-7	CASSPTPVYEQYF
TRBV14	TRBJ2-7	CASSQDKGQEAYEQYF
TRBV28	TRBJ2-1	CASSFSGTSGRRENEQFF
TRBV29-1	TRBJ2-5	CSVEIRGLGETQYF
TRBV6-1	TRBJ1-5	CTSSEWADHQPQHF
TRBV7-6	TRBJ2-3	CASSSEGSTDTQYF
TRBV6-2/TRBV6-3	TRBJ2-7	CASSYSFSGTDSYEQYF
TRBV28	TRBJ2-7	CASEGTGTYEQYF
TRBV9	TRBJ2-1	CASSPTGQGRNEQFF
TRBV7-6	TRBJ2-5	CASSLQTGTGEETQYF
TRBV29-1	TRBJ2-7	CSVEDYQYEQYF
TRBV7-6	TRBJ2-7	CASSLGDPYEQYF
TRBV25-1	TRBJ2-7	CASSDSIYEQYF
TRBV7-9	TRBJ2-3	CASSGTRKTDTQYF